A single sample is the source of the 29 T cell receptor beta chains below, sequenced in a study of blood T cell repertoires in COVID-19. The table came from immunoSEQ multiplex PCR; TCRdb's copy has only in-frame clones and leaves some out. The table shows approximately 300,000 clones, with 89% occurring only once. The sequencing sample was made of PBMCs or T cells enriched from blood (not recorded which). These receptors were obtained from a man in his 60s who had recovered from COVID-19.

CDR3 loop: CSVEYRPQETQYF. CDR3 in DNA: TGCAGCGTTGAATACAGACCCCAGGAGACCCAGTACTTC. The V gene is TRBV29-1, the J gene TRBJ2-5; no firm D call. The germline gives CDR1 SQVTM, CDR2 ANQGSEA. V shed 2 bases and J shed 5 bases, with 12 bases lying between them. This CDR3 has 13 amino acids.

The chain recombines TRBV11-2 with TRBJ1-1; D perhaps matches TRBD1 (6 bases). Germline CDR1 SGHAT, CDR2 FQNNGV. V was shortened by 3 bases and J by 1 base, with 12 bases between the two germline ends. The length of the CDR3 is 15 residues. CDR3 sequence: CASSLITGRNTEAFF. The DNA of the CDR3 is TGTGCCAGCAGCTTGATTACAGGGAGGAACACTGAAGCTTTCTTT.

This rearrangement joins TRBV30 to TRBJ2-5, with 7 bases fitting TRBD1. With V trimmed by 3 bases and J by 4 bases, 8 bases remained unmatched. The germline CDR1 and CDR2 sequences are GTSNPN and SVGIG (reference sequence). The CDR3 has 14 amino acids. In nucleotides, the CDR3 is TGTGCCTGGAGGGGGGCAGGGGGAAGAGAGACCCAGTACTTC. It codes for CAWRGAGGRETQYF.

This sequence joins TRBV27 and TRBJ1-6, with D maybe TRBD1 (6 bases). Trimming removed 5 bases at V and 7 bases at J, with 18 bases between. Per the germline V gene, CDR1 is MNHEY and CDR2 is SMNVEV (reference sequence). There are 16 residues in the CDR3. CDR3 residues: CASSLGAGRRNSPLHF. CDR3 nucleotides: TGTGCCAGCAGTCTGGGGGCCGGACGGAGAAATTCACCCCTCCACTTT.

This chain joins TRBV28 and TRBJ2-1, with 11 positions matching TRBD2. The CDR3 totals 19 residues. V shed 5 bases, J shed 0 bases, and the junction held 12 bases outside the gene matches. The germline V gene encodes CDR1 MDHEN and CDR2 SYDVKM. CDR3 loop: CASSRLAGLPGGSYNEQFF. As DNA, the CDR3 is TGTGCCAGCAGTAGACTAGCGGGACTCCCCGGGGGCTCCTACAATGAGCAGTTCTTC.

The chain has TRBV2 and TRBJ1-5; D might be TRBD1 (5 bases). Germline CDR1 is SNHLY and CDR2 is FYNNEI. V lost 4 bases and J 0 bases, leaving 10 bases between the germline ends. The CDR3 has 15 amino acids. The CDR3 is CASSGQGNSNQPQHF. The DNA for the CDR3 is TGTGCCAGCAGTGGGCAGGGAAATAGCAATCAGCCCCAGCATTTT.

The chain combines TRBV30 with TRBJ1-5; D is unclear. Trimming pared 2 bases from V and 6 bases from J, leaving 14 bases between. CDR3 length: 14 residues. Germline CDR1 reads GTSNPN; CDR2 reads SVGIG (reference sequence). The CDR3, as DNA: TGTGCCTGGAGTAACGAGGGCGGTCTTCAGCCCCAGCATTTT. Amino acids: CAWSNEGGLQPQHF. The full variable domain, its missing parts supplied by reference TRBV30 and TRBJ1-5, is SQTIHQWPATLVQPVGSPLSLECTVEGTSNPNLYWYRQAAGRGLQLLFYSVGIGQISSEVPQNLSASRPQDRQFILSSKKLLLSDSGFYLCAWSNEGGLQPQHFGDGTRLSIL.

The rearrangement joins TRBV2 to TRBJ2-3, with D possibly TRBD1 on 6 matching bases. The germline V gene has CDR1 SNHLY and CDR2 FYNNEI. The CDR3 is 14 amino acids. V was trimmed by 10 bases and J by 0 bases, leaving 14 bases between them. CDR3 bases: TGTGCCATTACAGGGCCAAGCAGCACAGATACGCAGTATTTT. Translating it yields CAITGPSSTDTQYF. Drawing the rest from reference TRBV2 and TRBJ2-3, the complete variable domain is EPEVTQTPSHQVTQMGQEVILRCVPISNHLYFYWYRQILGQKVEFLVSFYNNEISEKSEIFDDQFSVERPDGSNFTLKIRSTKLEDSAMYFCAITGPSSTDTQYFGPGTRLTVL.

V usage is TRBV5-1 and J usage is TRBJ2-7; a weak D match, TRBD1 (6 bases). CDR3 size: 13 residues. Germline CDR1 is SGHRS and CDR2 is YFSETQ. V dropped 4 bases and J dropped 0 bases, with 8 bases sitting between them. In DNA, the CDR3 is TGCGCCAGCAGCAGCAGGGGCTCCTACGAGCAGTACTTC. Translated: CASSSRGSYEQYF.

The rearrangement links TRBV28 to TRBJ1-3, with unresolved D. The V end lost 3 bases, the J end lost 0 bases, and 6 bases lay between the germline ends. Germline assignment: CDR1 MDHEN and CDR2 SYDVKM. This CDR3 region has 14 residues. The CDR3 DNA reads TGTGCCAGCAGTTTTTTACTCTCTGGAAACACCATATATTTT. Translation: CASSFLLSGNTIYF.

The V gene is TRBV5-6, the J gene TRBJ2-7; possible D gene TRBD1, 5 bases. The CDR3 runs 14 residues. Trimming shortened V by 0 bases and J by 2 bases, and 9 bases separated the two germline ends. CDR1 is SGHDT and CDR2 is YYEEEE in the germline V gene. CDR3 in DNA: TGTGCCAGCAGCTTGGAGCAGGGCGCCTACGAGCAGTACTTC. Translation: CASSLEQGAYEQYF.

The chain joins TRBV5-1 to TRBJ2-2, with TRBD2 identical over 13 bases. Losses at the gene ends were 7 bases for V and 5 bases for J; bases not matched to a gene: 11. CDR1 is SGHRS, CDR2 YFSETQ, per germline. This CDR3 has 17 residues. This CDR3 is CASGPRLAGGGTGELFF. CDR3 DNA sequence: TGCGCCAGCGGACCCCGACTAGCGGGAGGAGGGACCGGGGAGCTGTTTTTT.

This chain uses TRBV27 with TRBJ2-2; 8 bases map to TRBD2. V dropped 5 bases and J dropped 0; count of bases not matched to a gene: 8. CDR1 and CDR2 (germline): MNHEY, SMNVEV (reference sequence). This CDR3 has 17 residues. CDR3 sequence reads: CASSHGGGIPNTGELFF. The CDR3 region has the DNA TGTGCCAGCAGTCACGGGGGGGGTATACCGAACACCGGGGAGCTGTTTTTT.

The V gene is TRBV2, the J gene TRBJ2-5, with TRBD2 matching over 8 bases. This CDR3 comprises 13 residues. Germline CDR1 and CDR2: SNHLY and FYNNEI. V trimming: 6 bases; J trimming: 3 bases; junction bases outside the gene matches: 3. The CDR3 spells CASSLGREETQYF. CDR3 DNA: TGTGCCAGCAGCCTCGGGAGGGAAGAGACCCAGTACTTC.

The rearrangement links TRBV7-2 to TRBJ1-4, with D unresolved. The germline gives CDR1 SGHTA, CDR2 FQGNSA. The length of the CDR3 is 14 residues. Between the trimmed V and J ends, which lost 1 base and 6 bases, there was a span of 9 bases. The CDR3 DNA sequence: TGTGCCAGCAGCTTAGACAGTTTCGATGAAAAACTGTTTTTT. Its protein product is CASSLDSFDEKLFF.

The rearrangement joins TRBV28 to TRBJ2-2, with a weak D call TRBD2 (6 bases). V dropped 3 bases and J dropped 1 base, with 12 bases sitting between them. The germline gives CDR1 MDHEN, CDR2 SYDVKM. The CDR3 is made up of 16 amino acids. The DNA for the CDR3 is TGTGCCAGCAGTTTCGGAGGGCCTCAGAACACCGGGGAGCTGTTTTTT. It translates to CASSFGGPQNTGELFF.

CDR3 DNA: TGTGCCAGCAGTTACTCGAGTGGCAGGGGTTCCTACGAGCAGTACTTC. This translates into CASSYSSGRGSYEQYF. The chain links TRBV6-5 to TRBJ2-7; D might be TRBD1 (6 bases). CDR3 length equals 16 residues. V lost 0 bases to trimming and J lost 1 base, with 13 bases between them. CDR1 and CDR2 (germline): MNHEY, SVGAGI.

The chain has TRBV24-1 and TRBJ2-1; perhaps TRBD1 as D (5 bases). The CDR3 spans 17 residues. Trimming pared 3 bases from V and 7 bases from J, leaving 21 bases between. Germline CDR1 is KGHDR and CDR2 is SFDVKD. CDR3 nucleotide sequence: TGTGCCACCAGTGATCTAACAGGTCGAGGAACTGGAAATGAGCAGTTCTTC. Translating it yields CATSDLTGRGTGNEQFF.

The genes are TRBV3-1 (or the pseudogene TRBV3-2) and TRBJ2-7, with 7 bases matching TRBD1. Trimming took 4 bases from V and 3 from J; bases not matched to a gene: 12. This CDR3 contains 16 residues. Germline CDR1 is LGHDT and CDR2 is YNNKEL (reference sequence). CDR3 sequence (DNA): TGTGCCAGCAGCCCATCCCACAGGGGTCAAAGCTACGAGCAGTACTTC. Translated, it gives CASSPSHRGQSYEQYF.

DNA for the CDR3: TGTGCCAGCAGCCAAGCCCAGGGAAGAACCGGGGAGCTGTTTTTT. Translation: CASSQAQGRTGELFF. The chain carries TRBV14 and TRBJ2-2, with D tentatively TRBD1 (5 bases). CDR1 and CDR2 (germline): SGHDN, FVKESK. The ends were cut back, 1 base at V and 5 bases at J, with 11 bases in the middle. This CDR3 spans 15 amino acids.

The CDR3 loop is CASSYLLAGDTQYF. The CDR3 nucleotides are TGCGCCAGCAGCTATTTGTTGGCGGGAGATACGCAGTATTTT. V gene TRBV5-1 combines with J gene TRBJ2-3, with TRBD2 as a possible D gene (5 bases). Germline loops: CDR1 SGHRS, CDR2 YFSETQ. CDR3 length equals 14 residues. Between the trimmed V and J ends, which lost 3 bases and 5 bases, there was a span of 13 bases. The whole variable domain, remainder taken from reference TRBV5-1 and TRBJ2-3, is KAGVTQTPRYLIKTRGQQVTLSCSPISGHRSVSWYQQTPGQGLQFLFEYFSETQRNKGNFPGRFSGRQFSNSRSEMNVSTLELGDSALYLCASSYLLAGDTQYFGPGTRLTVL.

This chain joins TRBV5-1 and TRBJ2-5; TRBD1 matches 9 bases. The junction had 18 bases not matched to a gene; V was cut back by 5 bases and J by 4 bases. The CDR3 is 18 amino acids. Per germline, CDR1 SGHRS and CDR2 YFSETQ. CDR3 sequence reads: CASRNSGTGPLYRETQYF. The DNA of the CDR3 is TGCGCCAGCAGAAACTCCGGGACAGGGCCGCTTTATCGAGAGACCCAGTACTTC.

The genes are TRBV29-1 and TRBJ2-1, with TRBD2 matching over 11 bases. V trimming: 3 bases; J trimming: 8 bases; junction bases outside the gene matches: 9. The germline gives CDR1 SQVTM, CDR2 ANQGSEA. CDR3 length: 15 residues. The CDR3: CSVDPTSGSEDEQFF. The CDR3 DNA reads TGCAGCGTTGACCCAACTAGCGGGAGTGAGGATGAGCAGTTCTTC.

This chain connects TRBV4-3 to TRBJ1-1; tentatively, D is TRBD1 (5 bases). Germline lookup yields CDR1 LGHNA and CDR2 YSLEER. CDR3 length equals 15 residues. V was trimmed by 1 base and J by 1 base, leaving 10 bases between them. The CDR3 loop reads CASSQGGSGNTEAFF. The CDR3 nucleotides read TGCGCCAGCAGCCAAGGGGGCTCAGGGAACACTGAAGCTTTCTTT.

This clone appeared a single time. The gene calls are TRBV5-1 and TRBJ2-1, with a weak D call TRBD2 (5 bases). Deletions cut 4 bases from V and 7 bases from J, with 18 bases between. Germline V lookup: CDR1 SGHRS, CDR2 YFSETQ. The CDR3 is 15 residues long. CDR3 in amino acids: CASSQDPPDSNEQFF. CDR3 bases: TGCGCCAGCAGCCAGGACCCACCGGACTCTAATGAGCAGTTCTTC.

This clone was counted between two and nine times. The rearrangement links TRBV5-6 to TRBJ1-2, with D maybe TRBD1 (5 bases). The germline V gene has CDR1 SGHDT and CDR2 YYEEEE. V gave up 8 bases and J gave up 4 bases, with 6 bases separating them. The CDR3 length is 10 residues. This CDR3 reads CARRGYGYTF. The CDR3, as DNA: TGTGCCAGAAGGGGCTATGGCTACACCTTC.

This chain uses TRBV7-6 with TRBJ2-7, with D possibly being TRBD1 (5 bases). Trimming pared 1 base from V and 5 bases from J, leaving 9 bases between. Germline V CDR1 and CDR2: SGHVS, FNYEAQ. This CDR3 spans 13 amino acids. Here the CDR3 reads CASSLGQINEQYF. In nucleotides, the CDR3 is TGTGCCAGCAGCTTAGGACAGATCAACGAGCAGTACTTC.

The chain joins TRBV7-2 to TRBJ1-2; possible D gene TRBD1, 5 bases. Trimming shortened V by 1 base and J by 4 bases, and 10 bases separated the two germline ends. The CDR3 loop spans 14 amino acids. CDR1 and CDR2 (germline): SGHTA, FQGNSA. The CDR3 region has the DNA TGTGCCAGCAGCTTAGGGGGCCTTGCCTATGGCTACACCTTC. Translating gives CASSLGGLAYGYTF. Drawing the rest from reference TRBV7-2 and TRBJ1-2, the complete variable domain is GAGVSQSPSNKVTEKGKDVELRCDPISGHTALYWYRQSLGQGLEFLIYFQGNSAPDKSGLPSDRFSAERTGGSVSTLTIQRTQQEDSAVYLCASSLGGLAYGYTFGSGTRLTVV.

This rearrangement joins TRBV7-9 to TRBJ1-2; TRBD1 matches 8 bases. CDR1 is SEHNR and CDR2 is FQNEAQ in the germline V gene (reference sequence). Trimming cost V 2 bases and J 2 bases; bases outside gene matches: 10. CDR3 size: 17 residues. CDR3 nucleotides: TGTGCCAGCAGCTTACGTGTCACTCGACAGGGGAACTATGGCTACACCTTC. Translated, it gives CASSLRVTRQGNYGYTF.